This TCR beta chain was sequenced in a study of blood T cell repertoires in COVID-19. Profiled with immunoSEQ multiplex PCR; TCRdb holds only in-frame clones, not every one. Of around 280,000 clones listed, 86% are singletons. The ends were cut back, 2 bases at V and 5 bases at J, with 13 bases in the middle. The CDR3 consists of 14 residues. The V gene's germline CDR1 is MNHEY and CDR2 SMNVEV (reference sequence). The chain links TRBV27 to TRBJ2-7, with D perhaps matching TRBD2 (6 bases). The sample taken for sequencing was peripheral blood. The clonotype was recovered from a woman in her 30s who had recovered from COVID-19. Written as DNA, the CDR3 is TGTGCCAGCAGTTTACGGCTAGCGCCCCACGAGCAGTACTTC. Its translation is CASSLRLAPHEQYF.